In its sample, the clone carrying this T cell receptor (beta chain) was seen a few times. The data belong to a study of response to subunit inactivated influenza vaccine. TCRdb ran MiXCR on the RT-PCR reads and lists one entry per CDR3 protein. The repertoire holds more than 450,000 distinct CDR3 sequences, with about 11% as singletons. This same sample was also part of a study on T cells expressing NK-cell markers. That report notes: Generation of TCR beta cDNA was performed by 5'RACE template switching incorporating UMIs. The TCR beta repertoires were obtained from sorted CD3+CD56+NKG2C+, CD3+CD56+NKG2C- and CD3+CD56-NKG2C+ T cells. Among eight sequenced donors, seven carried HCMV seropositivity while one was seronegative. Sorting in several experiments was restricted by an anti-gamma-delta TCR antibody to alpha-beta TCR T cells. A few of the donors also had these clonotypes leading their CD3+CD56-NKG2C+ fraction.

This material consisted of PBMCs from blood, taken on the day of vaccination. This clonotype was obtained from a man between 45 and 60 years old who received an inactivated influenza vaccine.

The CDR3 is CASRVRQKNTEAFF. The CDR3 DNA reads as TGTGCCAGCAGGGTCCGCCAGAAGAACACTGAAGCTTTCTTT. The chain recombines TRBV28 with TRBJ1-1; D remains ambiguous. V was cut by 6 bases and J by 1 base, with 12 bases left in between. The CDR3 has 14 amino acids. Germline CDR1 is MDHEN and CDR2 is SYDVKM.